The 7 T cell receptor beta chains reported below all come from one sample, sequenced in a study of shared T cell receptors in the human thymus. Some clones are missing from TCRdb's copy, which holds only in-frame ones; the method was immunoSEQ multiplex PCR. This table holds hundreds of thousands of clones, approximately 87% found once. These same data were also listed under a study on human thymus T cells.

Material for sequencing was thymocytes. Every receptor here comes from a boy in the first two years of life with a congenital heart defect.

This chain connects TRBV28 to TRBJ1-1, with 10 nucleotides matching TRBD1. J gave up 4 bases and V 8 bases, and 7 bases lay outside the gene matches. CDR1 is MDHEN, CDR2 SYDVKM, per germline. The CDR3 covers 14 residues. The CDR3 protein is CASRDRGPVTEAFF. The DNA of the CDR3 is TGTGCCAGCCGGGACAGGGGTCCTGTCACTGAAGCTTTCTTT.

This chain connects TRBV29-1 to TRBJ2-7; 7 positions match TRBD1. The CDR3 has 18 residues. Trimming took 4 bases from V and 0 from J; bases not matched to a gene: 18. The germline V gene encodes CDR1 SQVTM and CDR2 ANQGSEA. In nucleotides, the CDR3 is TGCAGCGTTGTGGGGGACCACAGGGGTTCCCCGGACTCCTACGAGCAGTACTTC. Residues: CSVVGDHRGSPDSYEQYF.

The DNA of the CDR3 is TGTGCCACCAGCTTTCGCGGGAGGGGGGACAATGAGCAGTTCTTC. Translation gives CATSFRGRGDNEQFF. The gene calls are TRBV15 and TRBJ2-1; 9 bases align to TRBD2. J was trimmed by 5 bases and V by 5 bases; bases with no gene match: 7. Germline CDR1 is LNHNV and CDR2 is YYDKDF (reference sequence). The CDR3 has 15 residues.

This clone was seen once. The genes are TRBV4-3 and TRBJ2-7; TRBD2 might be the D (5 bases). The length of the CDR3 is 15 residues. V was cut by 0 bases and J by 2 bases, with 11 bases left in between. Germline V CDR1 and CDR2: LGHNA, YSLEER. CDR3 sequence (DNA): TGCGCCAGCAGCCAAGACGCAGCGGCCACCTACGAGCAGTACTTC. This gives the protein CASSQDAAATYEQYF.

This chain connects TRBV28 to TRBJ1-5; D gene unclear. Trimming took off 7 bases at V and 1 base at J, with 8 bases between the two ends. CDR1 is MDHEN and CDR2 is SYDVKM in the germline V gene. CDR3 length: 13 residues. CDR3 DNA sequence: TGTGCCAGCACCTTAACAAGCAATCAGCCCCAGCATTTT. Translation gives CASTLTSNQPQHF. Full variable domain (rest looked up from reference TRBV28 and TRBJ1-5): DVKVTQSSRYLVKRTGEKVFLECVQDMDHENMFWYRQDPGLGLRLIYFSYDVKMKEKGDIPEGYSVSREKKERFSLILESASTNQTSMYLCASTLTSNQPQHFGDGTRLSIL.

V usage is TRBV19 and J usage is TRBJ2-7; 7 positions agree with TRBD1. V was pared by 2 bases and J by 3 bases, with 4 bases of the junction left unmatched. The V gene's germline CDR1 is LNHDA and CDR2 SQIVND (reference sequence). The CDR3 is 14 residues long. The CDR3 DNA reads as TGTGCCAGTAGTATAAACCCAGGGGGCTACGAGCAGTACTTC. It encodes CASSINPGGYEQYF.

The J gene is TRBJ2-7, the V gene TRBV28, with 9 positions matching TRBD1. The CDR3 is made up of 14 amino acids. The V and J ends lost 6 bases and 2 bases, in that order; junction bases with no gene match: 5. From germline, CDR1 is MDHEN and CDR2 SYDVKM. CDR3 region: CASSRGTGPYEQYF. In DNA, the CDR3 is TGTGCCAGCAGCCGCGGGACAGGGCCCTACGAGCAGTACTTC.